What follows are 5 T cell receptor beta chains derived from one specimen sequenced in a study of cytomegalovirus exposure and HLA in healthy donors. 13 Jbeta primers and 60 Vbeta primers were used for the PCR. Measured with immunoSEQ multiplex PCR; TCRdb has only the in-frame clones, and not every one. The table has approximately 240,000 clones, roughly four fifths seen once. Sequenced material: PBMCs. All receptors come from a woman aged 40 to 50 in good health and CMV-seronegative.

This chain joins TRBV5-5 and TRBJ1-1, with 7 bases that match TRBD1. From germline, CDR1 is SGHKS and CDR2 YYEKEE (reference sequence). Trimming cost V 5 bases and J 1 base; bases outside gene matches: 5. The CDR3 has 14 amino acids. CDR3 sequence reads: CASSQGGWNTEAFF. Here the CDR3 DNA reads TGTGCCAGCAGTCAAGGGGGCTGGAACACTGAAGCTTTCTTT.

V usage is TRBV9 and J usage is TRBJ1-1; 8 bases align to TRBD1. Germline V gene sequence: CDR1 SGDLS, CDR2 YYNGEE. J gave up 1 base and V 3 bases, and 5 bases lay outside the gene matches. The CDR3 is made up of 15 amino acids. CDR3 nucleotides: TGTGCCAGCAGCGACGACAGGGGTGGGAACACTGAAGCTTTCTTT. As protein: CASSDDRGGNTEAFF.

Notes on this clone: One end of the junction does not line up with germline, which may come from a read error. The chain recombines TRBV7-9 with TRBJ1-2; unclear D gene. Looked up from germline, CDR1 is SEHNR and CDR2 is FQNEAQ (reference sequence). The CDR3 contains 13 residues. CDR3 sequence (DNA): TGTTCCAGCAGCTTAAACACCCAGTATGGCTACACCTTC. Translating it yields CSSSLNTQYGYTF.

The J gene is TRBJ1-5, the V gene TRBV2; D is ambiguous. The CDR3 totals 15 residues. From germline, CDR1 is SNHLY and CDR2 FYNNEI. Trimming shortened V by 6 bases and J by 3 bases, and 15 bases separated the two germline ends. CDR3 region: CASRRLVSPNQPQHF. The CDR3 bases are TGTGCCAGCAGGCGCCTGGTTTCCCCCAATCAGCCCCAGCATTTT. Together with reference TRBV2 and TRBJ1-5, the CDR3 gives the full variable domain: EPEVTQTPSHQVTQMGQEVILRCVPISNHLYFYWYRQILGQKVEFLVSFYNNEISEKSEIFDDQFSVERPDGSNFTLKIRSTKLEDSAMYFCASRRLVSPNQPQHFGDGTRLSIL.

The rearrangement joins TRBV4-1 to TRBJ1-2, with D unclear. The CDR3 spans 16 residues. The V and J ends lost 4 bases and 4 bases respectively, with 19 bases between them. Germline CDR1 and CDR2: MGHRA and YSYEKL. This CDR3 reads CASSPSGETSAYGYTF. The DNA for the CDR3 is TGCGCCAGCAGCCCAAGCGGAGAGACCTCCGCCTATGGCTACACCTTC.